In this sample, the clone carrying this TCR beta chain turned up many times. Germline V gives CDR1 SGHAT, CDR2 FQNNGV. V lost 6 bases, J lost 5 bases, and 6 bases stayed unmatched. The CDR3 totals 14 residues. Amplified material comprised TCR beta CDR3 regions derived from RNA transcripts. HTBI-primed RT-PCR formed the first round, and a multiplex PCR formed the second. MiXCR, applied by TCRdb to the multiplex PCR reads, yields one record per CDR3 protein. The data show 350,000 or so distinct CDR3 sequences, about a sixth seen once. The sample is drawn from a study of Graves' ophthalmopathy and Graves' hyperthyroidism. Study-level information: Investigators collected peripheral blood at initial diagnosis, before any treatment was given.

The origin of this receptor is an adult man with Graves' ophthalmopathy. The sequenced sample consisted of peripheral blood. The rearrangement links TRBV11-2 to TRBJ2-5, with 10 bases identical to TRBD2. The CDR3 region is CASRRLAGDETQYF. For the CDR3, the DNA is TGTGCCAGCAGAAGGCTAGCGGGAGACGAGACCCAGTACTTC. The whole variable domain, filled in from reference TRBV11-2 and TRBJ2-5, reads EAGVAQSPRYKIIEKRQSVAFWCNPISGHATLYWYQQILGQGPKLLIQFQNNGVVDDSQLPKDRFSAERLKGVDSTLKIQPAKLEDSAVYLCASRRLAGDETQYFGPGTRLLVL.